The following is a T cell receptor (beta chain) sequence with its context. This sample was taken from a study of cytomegalovirus exposure and HLA in healthy donors. The PCR made use of 60 Vbeta and 13 Jbeta primers. Some clones are missing from TCRdb's copy, which holds only in-frame ones; the method was immunoSEQ multiplex PCR. The table includes approximately 150,000 clones, roughly 77% detected once. The CDR3 consists of 16 residues. Trimming cost V 4 bases and J 2 bases; bases outside gene matches: 7. Germline loops: CDR1 LNHDA, CDR2 SQIVND (reference sequence). V and J are TRBV19 and TRBJ2-1; 8 nucleotides line up with TRBD2. The sample taken for sequencing was PBMCs. The sequence derives from a man aged 25 to 40 in good health and CMV-seropositive. CDR3 residues: CASSSSSGRTYNEQFF. The CDR3 nucleotides are TGTGCCAGTAGTAGCTCTAGCGGGCGAACCTACAATGAGCAGTTCTTC.